This TCR beta chain came from a study (dated by TCRdb to 2022 to 2024). What the authors observed across the whole study: According to the authors, more investigation is needed, including longitudinal sampling and evaluation of a control group.

PBMCs were isolated from peripheral blood, and genomic DNA from unsorted PBMCs was used for TCR beta sequencing. With regard to this clone: This receptor's antigen is unknown. Base qualities are missing; no much larger clone stands one base away.

Survey-level sequencing on the immunoSEQ platform was used to profile the TCR beta chain repertoires. The original pipeline was this. CDR3 amino acid length spectratypes and V-J pairing frequencies were compared, and repertoire diversity was measured with the inverse Simpson index. TCR beta CDR3 sequences were matched against VDJdb to annotate clonotypes specific to SARS-CoV-2, CMV, influenza A and EBV. The clones in this table, taken by TCRdb from immuneACCESS, are in-frame only. Not every clone is retained; where verified, under half of the shortfall comes from an unresolved V gene, and the cause of the rest is unknown. The DNA gave D and trimming, while V, J and clone size come from that table. The sample profile shows under 55,000 clones; just over 90% of them were found once. The ten biggest clones cover 9.5% to 12% of the sample. V is pared back by 0 bases and J by 2 bases, with 14 bases lying between the germline termini. CDR1 and CDR2 are drawn from the germline V gene: SGHAT, FQNNGV. The CDR3 holds 17 amino acids from the cysteine to the phenylalanine. Only the CDR3 DNA stays, 51 bases, in frame from base 1.

The sample taken for sequencing was PBMCs. The V and J genes are TRBV11-2 and TRBJ1-3; the D gene remains uncertain. This TCR was recovered from a man aged 35 to 55 with rheumatoid arthritis. This receptor carries the CDR3 CASSLDKRMLAGNTIYF. The nucleotides are TGTGCCAGCAGCTTAGATAAGAGGATGCTGGCTGGAAACACCATATATTTT.